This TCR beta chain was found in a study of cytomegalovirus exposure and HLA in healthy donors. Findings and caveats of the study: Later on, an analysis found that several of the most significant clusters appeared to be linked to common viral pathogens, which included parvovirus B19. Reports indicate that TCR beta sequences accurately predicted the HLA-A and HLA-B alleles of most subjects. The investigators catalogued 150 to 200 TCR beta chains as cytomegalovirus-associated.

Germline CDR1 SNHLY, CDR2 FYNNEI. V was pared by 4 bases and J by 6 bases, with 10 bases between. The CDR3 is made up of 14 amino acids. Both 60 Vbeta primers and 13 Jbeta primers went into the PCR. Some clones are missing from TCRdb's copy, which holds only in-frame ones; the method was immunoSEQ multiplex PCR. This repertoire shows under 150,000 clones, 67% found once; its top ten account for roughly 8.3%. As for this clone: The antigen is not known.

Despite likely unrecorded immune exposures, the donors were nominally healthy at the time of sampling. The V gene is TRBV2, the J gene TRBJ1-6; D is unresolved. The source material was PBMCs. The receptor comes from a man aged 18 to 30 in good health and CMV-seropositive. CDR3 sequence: CASSVLDSNSPLHF. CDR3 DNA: TGTGCCAGCAGTGTTCTGGACTCTAATTCACCCCTCCACTTT.